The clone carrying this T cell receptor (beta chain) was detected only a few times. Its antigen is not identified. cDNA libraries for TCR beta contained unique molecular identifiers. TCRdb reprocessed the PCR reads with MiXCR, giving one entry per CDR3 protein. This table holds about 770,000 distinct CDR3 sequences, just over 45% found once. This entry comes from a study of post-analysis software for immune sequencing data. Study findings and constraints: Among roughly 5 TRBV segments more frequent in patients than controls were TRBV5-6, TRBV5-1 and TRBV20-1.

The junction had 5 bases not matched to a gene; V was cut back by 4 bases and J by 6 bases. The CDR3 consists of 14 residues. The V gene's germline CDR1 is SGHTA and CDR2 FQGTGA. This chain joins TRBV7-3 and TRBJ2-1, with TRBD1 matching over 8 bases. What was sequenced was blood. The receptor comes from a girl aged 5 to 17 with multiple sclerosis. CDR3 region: CASSSPTGGNEQFF. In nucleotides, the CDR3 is TGTGCCAGCAGCTCCCCCACAGGGGGCAATGAGCAGTTCTTC.